This TCR beta chain was recorded in a study of blood T cell repertoires in COVID-19. Study-level background: Nucleic acid was either cDNA or gDNA, and it came from T cells, B-cell-depleted T cells, or PBMCs.

Per germline, CDR1 SGHVS and CDR2 FQNEAQ. The length of the CDR3 is 12 residues. V lost 3 bases and J lost 1, with 3 bases in between. Sequenced by immunoSEQ multiplex PCR; TCRdb stores in-frame clones only, minus some. The table lists approximately 170,000 clones, 80% to 90% of them singletons. The clonotype comes from a woman aged 55 to 70 with COVID-19, enrolled during active disease. The sequenced material came from peripheral blood. The chain links TRBV7-8 to TRBJ2-5; D remains ambiguous. CDR3 region: CASSFFQETQYF. The CDR3, as DNA: TGTGCCAGCAGCTTCTTCCAAGAGACCCAGTACTTC.